The 16 T cell receptor beta chains listed next were all sequenced from one sample in a study of glioma-infiltrating T cells. Using RNA template, CDR3s of TCR alpha and beta were amplified with iRepertoire arm-PCR. TCRdb used MiXCR to reprocess the multiplex PCR reads, holding one entry per CDR3 protein. This table has about 4,000 distinct CDR3 sequences, roughly 28% appearing once. Sequencing was done on a sample of glioma tissue, nonneoplastic brain tissue, or PBMCs (not recorded which). These receptors were obtained from a human donor with low-grade glioma or glioblastoma, undergoing nonglioma brain surgery, or in good health (not recorded which).

The V call is TRBV19, the J call TRBJ2-7; D is possibly TRBD1 or TRBD2 (5 bases each). V lost 3 bases and J 0 bases, leaving 21 bases between the germline ends. This CDR3 has 18 amino acids. CDR1 and CDR2 from the germline V gene are LNHDA and SQIVND (reference sequence). The CDR3 DNA follows: TGTGCCAGTAGTATTAGTAGTGGAGGCAGGACAACCTCCTACGAGCAGTACTTC. Protein sequence: CASSISSGGRTTSYEQYF.

This clonotype appeared a single time. A single base separates this from a much larger clone, so it may be a read error. The J gene is TRBJ1-5, the V gene TRBV4-2; 9 bases fit TRBD1. This CDR3 has 16 amino acids. Germline V gene sequence: CDR1 LGHNA, CDR2 YNFKEQ. The CDR3 DNA follows: TGTGCCAGCAGACAAGCATACAGGGGGCCACAATGGCCCCAGCATTTT. Translated, it gives CASRQAYRGPQWPQHF.

By frequency in the sample, this clonotype is medium-sized. This sequence joins TRBV28 and TRBJ1-2; TRBD1 matches at 10 bases. Germline V lookup: CDR1 MDHEN, CDR2 SYDVKM. This CDR3 is built from 19 residues. J was trimmed by 2 bases and V by 5 bases; bases with no gene match: 17. This CDR3 is CASSTDENWDRGPNYGYTF. CDR3 sequence (DNA): TGTGCCAGCAGTACCGACGAAAATTGGGACAGGGGACCAAACTATGGCTACACCTTC.

This clonotype was seen many times. The genes are TRBV18 and TRBJ2-3, with D uncertain. Per germline, CDR1 KGHSH and CDR2 LQKENI. CDR3 length equals 12 residues. Trimming shortened V by 2 bases and J by 6 bases, and 6 bases separated the two germline ends. CDR3 sequence (DNA): TGTGCCAGCTCACCATTCGGGGATACGCAGTATTTT. Protein sequence: CASSPFGDTQYF.

Within the sample, this clonotype is medium-sized (0.01 to 0.1%). This chain links TRBV6-1 with TRBJ1-4; D gene ambiguous. The CDR3 runs 11 residues. From germline, CDR1 is MNHNS and CDR2 SASEGT. Trimming removed 8 bases at V and 7 bases at J, with 8 bases between. CDR3: CASAIGEKLFF. CDR3 sequence (DNA): TGTGCCAGCGCAATCGGTGAAAAACTGTTTTTT.

This clonotype is a singleton in its sample. This may be a read error: a much more frequent sequence differs by one nucleotide. In DNA, the CDR3 is TGTGCCAGCAGCGTTGGACTAGCGGAAGAGACCCGGTACTTC. Translating gives CASSVGLAEETRYF. The V and J genes are TRBV7-2 and TRBJ2-5, with TRBD2 identical over 10 bases. CDR1 and CDR2 (germline): SGHTA, FQGNSA. This CDR3 has 14 residues.

This clonotype was recorded many times. The V and J genes are TRBV20-1 and TRBJ2-1, with 13 bases matching TRBD2. The CDR3 totals 15 residues. Germline trimming cut 1 base from V and 6 bases from J; bases unmatched to any gene: 3. Germline CDR1 reads DFQATT; CDR2 reads SNEGSKA (reference sequence). The CDR3 region is CSARVLAGGLNEQFF. The CDR3 nucleotides read TGCAGTGCTAGAGTACTAGCGGGGGGGCTCAATGAGCAGTTCTTC.

This clonotype showed up many times. The genes are TRBV19 and TRBJ1-1; maybe TRBD1 (6 bases). Germline CDR1 reads LNHDA; CDR2 reads SQIVND (reference sequence). The CDR3 is 17 residues long. The V end lost 5 bases, the J end lost 7 bases, and 26 bases lay between the germline ends. This CDR3 reads CASSPWLGAQNLLEAFF. DNA of the CDR3: TGTGCCAGTAGTCCGTGGTTGGGGGCGCAAAATCTCCTTGAAGCTTTCTTT.

This clonotype occurred many times. The chain uses TRBV7-2 and TRBJ1-2; 10 bases match TRBD1. The J segment lost 7 bases and the V segment lost 6 bases, leaving 11 bases of the junction unmatched. Germline V gives CDR1 SGHTA, CDR2 FQGNSA. The CDR3 sequence is 15 residues long. CDR3 nucleotides: TGTGCCAGCAGGGATGCCGGGACAGGGGACAGTGGCTACACCTTC. Protein product: CASRDAGTGDSGYTF.

In this sample, this clonotype turned up many times. V gene TRBV4-1 combines with J gene TRBJ2-7, with D unresolved. Trimming removed 0 bases at V and 3 bases at J, with 9 bases between. The CDR3 extends over 14 amino acids. The V gene's germline CDR1 is MGHRA and CDR2 YSYEKL. In DNA form, the CDR3 reads TGCGCCAGCAGCCAAGAGGTACAGAGCTACGAGCAGTACTTC. It yields the protein CASSQEVQSYEQYF.

This clonotype is medium-sized within its sample. The CDR3 sequence is CASSASSGVGYTF. DNA of the CDR3: TGTGCCAGCAGCGCAAGCTCAGGGGTTGGCTACACCTTC. The chain recombines TRBV7-9 with TRBJ1-2; weak D call: TRBD1 (6 bases). The CDR3 spans 13 residues. CDR1 and CDR2 from the germline V gene are SEHNR and FQNEAQ (reference sequence). V was clipped by 5 bases and J by 7 bases, with 14 bases between them.

The rearrangement uses TRBV3-1 and TRBJ1-1, with D possibly being TRBD1 (5 bases). Per the germline V gene, CDR1 is LGHDT and CDR2 is YNNKEL (reference sequence). The CDR3 runs to 13 residues. The CDR3 loop is CSIIQNQGGEAFF. The DNA of the CDR3 is TGTTCCATCATCCAAAACCAGGGAGGGGAAGCTTTCTTT.

Within the sample, this clonotype is medium-sized. V gene TRBV6-2 or TRBV6-3 combines with J gene TRBJ1-4; 7 bases align to TRBD1. Trimming removed 0 bases from V and 6 bases from J; junction bases left unmatched: 10. Germline loops: CDR1 MNHEY, CDR2 SVGEGT. The CDR3 has 17 residues. The CDR3 nucleotides read TGTGCCAGCAGTTACTCGGACGCGGGACAGCCGTATGAAAAACTGTTTTTT. Protein sequence: CASSYSDAGQPYEKLFF.

This clonotype is large within its sample. The rearrangement uses TRBV20-1 and TRBJ1-2; 9 nucleotides agree with TRBD1. Germline values: CDR1 DFQATT, CDR2 SNEGSKA (reference sequence). After removal of 1 base from V and 1 base from J, the junction contained 7 bases not matched to a gene. This CDR3 spans 16 amino acids. This CDR3 reads CSARGGQGRDNYGYTF. The CDR3 DNA reads TGCAGTGCTAGAGGGGGACAGGGTAGGGATAACTATGGCTACACCTTC.

This clonotype has a count of ten or more. The rearrangement joins TRBV7-9 to TRBJ1-2; D is possibly TRBD1 (6 bases). The CDR3 sequence is 15 residues long. Germline CDR1 and CDR2: SEHNR and FQNEAQ (reference sequence). The V gene lost 5 bases and the J gene lost 0 bases, with 13 bases spanning the gap. The CDR3 is CASSPNRVPNYGYTF. The CDR3 nucleotides read TGTGCCAGCAGCCCTAACAGGGTCCCTAACTATGGCTACACCTTC.

The chain uses TRBV11-3 and TRBJ2-1; D might be TRBD2 (7 bases). The ends were cut back, 3 bases at V and 4 bases at J, with 13 bases in the middle. Per the germline V gene, CDR1 is SGHNT and CDR2 is YENEEA. This CDR3 has 15 residues. The CDR3 loop is CASSLSRGAYNEQFF. The CDR3 DNA reads as TGTGCCAGCAGCTTGAGTCGGGGGGCGTACAATGAGCAGTTCTTC.